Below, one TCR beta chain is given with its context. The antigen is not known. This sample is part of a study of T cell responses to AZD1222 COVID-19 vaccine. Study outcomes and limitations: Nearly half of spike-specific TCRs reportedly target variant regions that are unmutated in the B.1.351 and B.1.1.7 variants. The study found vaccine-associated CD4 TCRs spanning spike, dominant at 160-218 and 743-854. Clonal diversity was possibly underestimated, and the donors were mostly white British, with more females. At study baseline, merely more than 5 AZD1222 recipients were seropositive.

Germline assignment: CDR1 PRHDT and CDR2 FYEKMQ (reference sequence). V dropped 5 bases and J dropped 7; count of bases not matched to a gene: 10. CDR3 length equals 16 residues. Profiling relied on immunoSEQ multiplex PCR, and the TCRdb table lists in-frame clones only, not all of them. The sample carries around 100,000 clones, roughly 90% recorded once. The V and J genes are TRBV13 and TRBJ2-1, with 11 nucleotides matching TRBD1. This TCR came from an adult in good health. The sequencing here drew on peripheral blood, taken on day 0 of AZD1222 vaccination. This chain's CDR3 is CASSPPDRGRGNEQFF. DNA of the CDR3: TGTGCCAGCAGCCCTCCGGACAGGGGGCGTGGGAATGAGCAGTTCTTC.